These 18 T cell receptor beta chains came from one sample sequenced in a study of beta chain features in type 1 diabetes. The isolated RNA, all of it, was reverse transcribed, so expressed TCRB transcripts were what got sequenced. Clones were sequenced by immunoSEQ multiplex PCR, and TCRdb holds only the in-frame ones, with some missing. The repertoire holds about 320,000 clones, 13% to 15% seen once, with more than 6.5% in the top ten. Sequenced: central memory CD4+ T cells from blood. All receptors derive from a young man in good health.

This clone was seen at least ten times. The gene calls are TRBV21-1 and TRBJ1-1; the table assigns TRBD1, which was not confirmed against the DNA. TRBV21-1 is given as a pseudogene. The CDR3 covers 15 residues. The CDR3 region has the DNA TGTGCCAGCAGCAAAGGGGGACAGGCCGACACTGAAGCTTTCTTT. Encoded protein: CASSKGGQADTEAFF.

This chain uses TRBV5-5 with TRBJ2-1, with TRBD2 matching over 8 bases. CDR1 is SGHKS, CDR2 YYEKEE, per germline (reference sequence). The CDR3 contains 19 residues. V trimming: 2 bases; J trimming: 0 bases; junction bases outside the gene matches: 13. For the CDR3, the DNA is TGTGCCAGCAGCTTTAGGCTAGCGGGCGCACTGAGCTCCTACAATGAGCAGTTCTTC. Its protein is CASSFRLAGALSSYNEQFF.

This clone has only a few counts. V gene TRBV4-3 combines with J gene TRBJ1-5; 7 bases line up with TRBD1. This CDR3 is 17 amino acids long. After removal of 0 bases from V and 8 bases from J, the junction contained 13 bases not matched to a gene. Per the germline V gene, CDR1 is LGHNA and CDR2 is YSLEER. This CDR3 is CASSQDPDKGQEEPQHF. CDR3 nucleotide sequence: TGCGCCAGCAGCCAAGACCCAGATAAAGGACAGGAGGAGCCCCAGCATTTT.

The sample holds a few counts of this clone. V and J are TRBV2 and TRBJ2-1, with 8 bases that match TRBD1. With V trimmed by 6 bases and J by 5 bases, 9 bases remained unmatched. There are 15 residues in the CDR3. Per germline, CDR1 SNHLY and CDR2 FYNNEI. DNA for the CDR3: TGTGCCAGCAGGAAGGACAGGGCATATCACAATGAGCAGTTCTTC. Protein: CASRKDRAYHNEQFF.

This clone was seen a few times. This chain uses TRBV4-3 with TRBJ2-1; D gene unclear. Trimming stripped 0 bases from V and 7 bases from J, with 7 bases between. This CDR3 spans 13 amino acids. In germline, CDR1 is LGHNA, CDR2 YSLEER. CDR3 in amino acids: CASSQESGNEQFF. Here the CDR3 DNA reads TGCGCCAGCAGCCAAGAGTCCGGGAATGAGCAGTTCTTC.

The CDR3 sequence: CASRVSGSPNEQFF. CDR3 coding DNA: TGTGCCAGCAGGGTTAGCGGCTCCCCCAATGAGCAGTTCTTC. The genes are TRBV6-1 and TRBJ2-1; tentative D call: TRBD2 (6 bases). The length of the CDR3 is 14 residues. Trimming removed 6 bases from V and 6 bases from J, with 15 bases in between. The V gene's germline CDR1 is MNHNS and CDR2 SASEGT.

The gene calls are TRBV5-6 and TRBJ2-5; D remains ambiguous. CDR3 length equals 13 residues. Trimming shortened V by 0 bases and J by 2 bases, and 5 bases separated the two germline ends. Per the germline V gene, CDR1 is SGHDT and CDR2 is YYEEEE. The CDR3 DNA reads TGTGCCAGCAGCTTGGTCCGGCAAGAGACCCAGTACTTC. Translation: CASSLVRQETQYF.

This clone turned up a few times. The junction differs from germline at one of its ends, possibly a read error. CDR3 sequence reads: CASSVDSNNEQFF. The CDR3 DNA sequence: TGTGCCAGCAGCGTAGACTCCAACAATGAGCAGTTCTTC. This chain connects TRBV9 to TRBJ2-1; D remains unclear. The CDR3 runs 13 residues. In germline, CDR1 is SGDLS, CDR2 YYNGEE. Complete variable domain (other parts from reference TRBV9 and TRBJ2-1): DSGVTQTPKHLITATGQRVTLRCSPRSGDLSVYWYQQSLDQGLQFLIQYYNGEERAKGNILERFSAQQFPDLHSELNLSSLELGDSALYFCASSVDSNNEQFFGPGTRLTVL.

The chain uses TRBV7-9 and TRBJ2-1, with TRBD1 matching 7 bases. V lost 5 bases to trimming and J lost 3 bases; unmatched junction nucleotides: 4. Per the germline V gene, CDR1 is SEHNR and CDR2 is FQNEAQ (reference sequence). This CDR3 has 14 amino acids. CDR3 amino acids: CASSTDRDYNEQFF. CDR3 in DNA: TGTGCCAGCAGCACCGACAGGGACTACAATGAGCAGTTCTTC.

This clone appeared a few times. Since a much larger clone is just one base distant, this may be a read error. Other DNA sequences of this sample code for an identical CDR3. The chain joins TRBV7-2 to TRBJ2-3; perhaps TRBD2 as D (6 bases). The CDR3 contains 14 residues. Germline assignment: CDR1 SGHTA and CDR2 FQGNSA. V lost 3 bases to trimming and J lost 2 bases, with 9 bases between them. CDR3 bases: TGTGCCAGCAGCTTGGGCGGGACCACAGATACGCAGTATTTT. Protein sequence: CASSLGGTTDTQYF.

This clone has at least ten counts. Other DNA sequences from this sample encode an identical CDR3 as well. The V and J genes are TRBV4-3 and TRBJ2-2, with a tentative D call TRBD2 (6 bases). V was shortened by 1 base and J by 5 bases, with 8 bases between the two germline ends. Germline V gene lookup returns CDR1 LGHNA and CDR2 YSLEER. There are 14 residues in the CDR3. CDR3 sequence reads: CASSQGGGTGELFF. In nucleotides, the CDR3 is TGCGCCAGCAGCCAAGGTGGGGGGACCGGGGAGCTGTTTTTT.

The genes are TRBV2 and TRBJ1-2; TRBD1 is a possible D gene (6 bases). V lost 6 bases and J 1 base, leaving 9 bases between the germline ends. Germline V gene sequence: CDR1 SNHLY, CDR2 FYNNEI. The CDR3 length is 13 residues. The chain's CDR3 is CASSSGHNYGYTF. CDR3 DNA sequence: TGTGCCAGCAGCTCGGGACATAACTATGGCTACACCTTC.

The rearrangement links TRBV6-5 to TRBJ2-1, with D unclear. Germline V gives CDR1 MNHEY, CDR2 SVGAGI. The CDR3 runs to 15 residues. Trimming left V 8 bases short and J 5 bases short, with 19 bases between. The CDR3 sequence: CASASYSGPNNEQFF. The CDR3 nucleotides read TGTGCCAGCGCTTCCTATTCCGGGCCTAACAATGAGCAGTTCTTC.

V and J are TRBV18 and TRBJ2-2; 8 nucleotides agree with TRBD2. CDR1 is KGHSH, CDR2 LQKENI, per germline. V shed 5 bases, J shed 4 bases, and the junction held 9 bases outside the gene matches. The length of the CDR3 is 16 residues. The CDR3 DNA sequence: TGTGCCAGCTCATTGGTACTAGCGGAGCTCACCGGGGAGCTGTTTTTT. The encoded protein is CASSLVLAELTGELFF. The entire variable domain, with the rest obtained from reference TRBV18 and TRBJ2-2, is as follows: NAGVMQNPRHLVRRRGQEARLRCSPMKGHSHVYWYRQLPEEGLKFMVYLQKENIIDESGMPKERFSAEFPKEGPSILRIQQVVRGDSAAYFCASSLVLAELTGELFFGEGSRLTVL.

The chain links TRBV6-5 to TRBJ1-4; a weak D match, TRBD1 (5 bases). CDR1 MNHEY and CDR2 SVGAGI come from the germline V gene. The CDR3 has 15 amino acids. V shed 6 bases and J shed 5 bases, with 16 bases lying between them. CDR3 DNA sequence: TGTGCCAGCAGACGAACCGGGACGAAGAATGAAAAACTGTTTTTT. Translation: CASRRTGTKNEKLFF.

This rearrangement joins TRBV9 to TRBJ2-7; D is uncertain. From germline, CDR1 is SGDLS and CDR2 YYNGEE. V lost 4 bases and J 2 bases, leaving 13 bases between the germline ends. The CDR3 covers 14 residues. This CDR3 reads CASSPRQSPYEQYF. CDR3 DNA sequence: TGTGCCAGCAGCCCCCGACAATCACCCTACGAGCAGTACTTC.

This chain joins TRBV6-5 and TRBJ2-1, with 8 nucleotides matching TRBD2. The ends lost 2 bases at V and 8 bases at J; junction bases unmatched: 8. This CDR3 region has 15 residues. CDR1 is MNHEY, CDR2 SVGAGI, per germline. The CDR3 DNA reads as TGTGCCAGCAGTTACATGTTTGGCGGGGGGTATGAGCAGTTCTTC. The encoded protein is CASSYMFGGGYEQFF.

In DNA form, the CDR3 reads TGTGCCATCAGTCGGGACGCGGCGCAGCCCCAGCATTTT. This sequence encodes CAISRDAAQPQHF. The chain links TRBV10-3 to TRBJ1-5, with D possibly TRBD1 on 5 matching bases. Germline CDR1 ENHRY, CDR2 SYGVKD. The ends were cut back, 5 bases at V and 7 bases at J, with 12 bases in the middle. This CDR3 region has 13 residues.